The 28 T cell receptor beta chains given below trace back to one sample, sequenced in a study of blood T cell repertoires in COVID-19. Some clones are missing from TCRdb's copy, which holds only in-frame ones; the method was immunoSEQ multiplex PCR. The sample includes 150,000 to 200,000 clones, approximately 83% of them seen just once. The source material was peripheral blood. The origin of the receptors is a human donor in a cohort sampled during active COVID-19.

The chain couples TRBV7-8 to TRBJ2-2; TRBD2 aligns across 12 bases. Germline V gives CDR1 SGHVS, CDR2 FQNEAQ. Germline trimming cut 5 bases from V and 6 bases from J; bases unmatched to any gene: 4. This CDR3 is 15 amino acids long. CDR3 region: CASSTASGRAGELFF. The CDR3 DNA reads as TGTGCCAGCAGCACCGCTAGCGGGAGGGCCGGGGAGCTGTTTTTT. Drawing the rest from reference TRBV7-8 and TRBJ2-2, the complete variable domain is GAGVSQSPRYKVAKRGQDVALRCDPISGHVSLFWYQQALGQGPEFLTYFQNEAQLDKSGLPSDRFFAERPEGSVSTLKIQRTQQEDSAVYLCASSTASGRAGELFFGEGSRLTVL.

This sequence joins TRBV27 and TRBJ2-7; TRBD1 matches 9 bases. V lost 3 bases, J lost 3 bases, and 6 bases stayed unmatched. CDR3 length: 15 residues. Germline assignment: CDR1 MNHEY and CDR2 SMNVEV (reference sequence). As DNA, the CDR3 is TGTGCCAGCAGTTTTACACAGGGGGCGATCTACGAGCAGTACTTC. This sequence encodes CASSFTQGAIYEQYF.

The J gene is TRBJ2-7, the V gene TRBV5-1; 14 bases fit TRBD2. Germline-derived CDR1 and CDR2 are SGHRS and YFSETQ. V was pared by 4 bases and J by 6 bases, with 3 bases of the junction left unmatched. The CDR3 has 14 residues. Here the CDR3 DNA reads TGCGCCAGCAGCGACGGACTAGCGGGAGGCGAGCAGTACTTC. Its protein product is CASSDGLAGGEQYF.

The chain links TRBV6-5 to TRBJ1-2; D is possibly TRBD1 (5 bases). V dropped 7 bases and J dropped 7 bases, with 16 bases sitting between them. The CDR3 totals 13 residues. The germline gives CDR1 MNHEY, CDR2 SVGAGI. The CDR3 nucleotides are TGTGCCAGCACCCCCGGGAGGGGAGCTGGCTACACCTTC. It translates to CASTPGRGAGYTF.

The V gene is TRBV25-1, the J gene TRBJ1-1; TRBD1 matches at 9 bases. The CDR3 extends over 14 amino acids. CDR1 and CDR2 (germline): MGHDK, SYGVNS. V gave up 7 bases and J gave up 5 bases; unmatched junction bases: 8. The CDR3 here is CASMFGQGRTEAFF. The DNA for the CDR3 is TGTGCCAGCATGTTCGGACAGGGGAGGACTGAAGCTTTCTTT.

J is TRBJ2-6 and V is TRBV5-1; unclear D gene. V was clipped by 2 bases and J by 0 bases, with 6 bases between them. This CDR3 is built from 15 residues. CDR1 is SGHRS and CDR2 is YFSETQ in the germline V gene. The CDR3 spells CASSFERSGANVLTF. The CDR3 DNA is TGCGCCAGCAGCTTTGAGCGCTCTGGGGCCAACGTCCTGACTTTC.

As to this clone: Other nucleotide sequences in the sample specify the same CDR3. This rearrangement joins TRBV5-1 to TRBJ2-7, with TRBD2 identical over 7 bases. The J segment lost 2 bases and the V segment lost 0 bases, leaving 5 bases of the junction unmatched. The CDR3 length is 15 residues. Germline V lookup: CDR1 SGHRS, CDR2 YFSETQ. The CDR3 protein is CASSLGQGGTYEQYF. The CDR3 region has the DNA TGCGCCAGCAGCTTGGGTCAGGGAGGGACCTACGAGCAGTACTTC.

CDR3 region: CASSFRDRQETQYF. The CDR3 bases are TGTGCCAGCAGCTTCCGTGACAGACAAGAGACCCAGTACTTC. The chain recombines TRBV5-6 with TRBJ2-5; perhaps TRBD1 as D (5 bases). This CDR3 region has 14 residues. V was cut by 2 bases and J by 2 bases, with 10 bases left in between. Germline assignment: CDR1 SGHDT and CDR2 YYEEEE.

The chain links TRBV19 to TRBJ2-2; D may be TRBD2 (6 bases). CDR1 and CDR2 from the germline V gene are LNHDA and SQIVND (reference sequence). CDR3 length: 15 amino acids. Trimming stripped 6 bases from V and 3 bases from J, with 14 bases between. As DNA, the CDR3 is TGTGCCAGTAGGGGGGGTACCCGAGACACCGGGGAGCTGTTTTTT. Amino acids: CASRGGTRDTGELFF.

This clone came up a few times. As DNA, the CDR3 is TGTGCCAGCAGCCCTATCCCGGACAGGTTAGTGAACACTGAAGCTTTCTTT. It is translated as CASSPIPDRLVNTEAFF. The chain joins TRBV7-6 to TRBJ1-1; 7 nucleotides line up with TRBD1. This CDR3 comprises 17 residues. CDR1 is SGHVS, CDR2 FNYEAQ, per germline. V lost 5 bases, J lost 0 bases, and 12 bases stayed unmatched.

This clone occurred a few times. This chain joins TRBV10-2 and TRBJ1-6; the match to TRBD1 covers 7 bases. CDR1 and CDR2 from the germline V gene are WSHSY and SAAADI. With 3 bases clipped from V and 8 bases from J, the junction kept 4 bases outside the gene matches. The CDR3 has 14 residues. The DNA for the CDR3 is TGCGCCAGCAGTGAAGGGGGCGGGTATTCACCCCTCCACTTT. Translating gives CASSEGGGYSPLHF.

The genes are TRBV7-9 and TRBJ1-2; D uncertain. Germline CDR1 SEHNR, CDR2 FQNEAQ (reference sequence). V gave up 1 base and J gave up 2 bases, with 11 bases separating them. The CDR3 has 15 residues. CDR3 bases: TGTGCCAGCAGCTTAGGGGCGGGTTCGAACTATGGCTACACCTTC. This gives the protein CASSLGAGSNYGYTF.

The chain couples TRBV18 to TRBJ1-1; D remains unclear. The CDR3 contains 15 residues. CDR1 is KGHSH, CDR2 LQKENI, per germline. The V gene lost 2 bases and the J gene lost 0 bases, with 10 bases spanning the gap. The CDR3 nucleotides are TGTGCCAGCTCACCAGGGCCAGTACTGAACACTGAAGCTTTCTTT. Its translation: CASSPGPVLNTEAFF. Full variable domain (remainder filled in from reference TRBV18 and TRBJ1-1): NAGVMQNPRHLVRRRGQEARLRCSPMKGHSHVYWYRQLPEEGLKFMVYLQKENIIDESGMPKERFSAEFPKEGPSILRIQQVVRGDSAAYFCASSPGPVLNTEAFFGQGTRLTVV.

The J gene is TRBJ2-7, the V gene TRBV12-5; 8 bases are shared with TRBD1. With 5 bases clipped from V and 4 bases from J, the junction kept 10 bases outside the gene matches. CDR3 length: 15 residues. The germline gives CDR1 LGHNT, CDR2 FRNRAP. The DNA of the CDR3 is TGTGCTAGTGGTACCGACGGACAGGGACTGTACGAGCAGTACTTC. Amino acids: CASGTDGQGLYEQYF.

This sequence joins TRBV7-9 and TRBJ1-6, with 7 bases matching TRBD1. This CDR3 contains 14 residues. Germline values: CDR1 SEHNR, CDR2 FQNEAQ (reference sequence). Trimming at V came to 1 base and at J to 10 bases, leaving 4 bases not matched to a gene. The CDR3 reads CASSLEGAWSPLHF. The DNA for the CDR3 is TGTGCCAGCAGCTTAGAGGGGGCATGGTCACCCCTCCACTTT.

The chain uses TRBV5-4 and TRBJ1-2, with 10 positions matching TRBD1. Germline assignment: CDR1 SGHNT and CDR2 YYREEE (reference sequence). CDR3 length equals 14 residues. Germline trimming cut 0 bases from V and 4 bases from J; bases unmatched to any gene: 0. The CDR3 DNA reads as TGTGCCAGCAGCTTGGGGGACAGGGGCTATGGCTACACCTTC. Translating gives CASSLGDRGYGYTF.

V is TRBV7-6 and J is TRBJ1-3; 7 positions match TRBD1. The CDR3 is made up of 15 amino acids. Germline V gene lookup returns CDR1 SGHVS and CDR2 FNYEAQ. J lost 4 bases, V lost 1 base, and 4 bases had no gene match. Written as DNA, the CDR3 is TGTGCCAGCAGCTTAGAGACAGGGCGGGGAAACACCATATATTTT. It yields the protein CASSLETGRGNTIYF.

The chain links TRBV9 to TRBJ2-1; D call uncertain. Trimming stripped 0 bases from V and 0 bases from J, with 7 bases between. The germline CDR1 and CDR2 sequences are SGDLS and YYNGEE. This CDR3 contains 15 residues. CDR3 sequence (DNA): TGTGCCAGCAGCGTAGATCAGGTCTCCTACAATGAGCAGTTCTTC. Amino acid sequence: CASSVDQVSYNEQFF.

The rearrangement joins TRBV6-5 to TRBJ1-6; 9 nucleotides agree with TRBD1. This CDR3 is built from 13 residues. Per germline, CDR1 MNHEY and CDR2 SVGAGI. J was trimmed by 6 bases and V by 8 bases; bases with no gene match: 2. CDR3 sequence reads: CASRDRVNSPLHF. Here the CDR3 DNA reads TGTGCCAGCCGGGACAGGGTTAATTCACCCCTCCACTTT.

This rearrangement joins TRBV9 to TRBJ2-1; D is perhaps TRBD1 (5 bases). The CDR3 consists of 13 residues. Germline loops: CDR1 SGDLS, CDR2 YYNGEE. The germline V and J ends were trimmed by 4 bases and 3 bases, with 8 bases remaining between them. The CDR3 loop is CASSSDSYNEQFF. DNA for the CDR3: TGTGCCAGCAGCTCTGACAGCTACAATGAGCAGTTCTTC.

The V call is TRBV29-1, the J call TRBJ2-7, with 7 nucleotides matching TRBD1. This CDR3 region has 13 residues. CDR1 is SQVTM and CDR2 is ANQGSEA in the germline V gene. V was clipped by 6 bases and J by 1 base; unmatched bases: 6. The CDR3 DNA follows: TGCAGCGTCGCGGACAGGTCTTCCTACGAGCAGTACTTC. Protein sequence: CSVADRSSYEQYF.

Written as DNA, the CDR3 is TGTGCCAGCAGCCAGGGACAGCCAAATGGCTACACCTTC. Protein sequence: CASSQGQPNGYTF. The genes are TRBV7-9 and TRBJ1-2, with 7 positions matching TRBD1. CDR1 SEHNR and CDR2 FQNEAQ come from the germline V gene (reference sequence). There are 13 residues in the CDR3. V was clipped by 5 bases and J by 6 bases; unmatched bases: 6.

The chain joins TRBV28 to TRBJ1-6; TRBD1 aligns across 9 bases. V dropped 6 bases and J dropped 6; count of bases not matched to a gene: 12. Germline V lookup: CDR1 MDHEN, CDR2 SYDVKM. CDR3 length: 17 amino acids. The CDR3 loop reads CASSPGGQGLINSPLHF. DNA of the CDR3: TGTGCCAGCAGCCCAGGGGGACAGGGTCTGATTAATTCACCCCTCCACTTT.

Only a few counts were recorded for this clone. The CDR3 bases are TGTGCCAGCAGAGGGCAGGGGGGCCAAGAGACCCAGTACTTC. Encoded protein: CASRGQGGQETQYF. This chain uses TRBV27 with TRBJ2-5; D perhaps matches TRBD1 (7 bases). Germline CDR1 MNHEY, CDR2 SMNVEV (reference sequence). Trimming took off 6 bases at V and 1 base at J, with 12 bases between the two ends. This CDR3 is built from 14 residues.

V usage is TRBV5-6 and J usage is TRBJ2-5; 12 nucleotides agree with TRBD1. The V gene's germline CDR1 is SGHDT and CDR2 YYEEEE. This CDR3 comprises 16 residues. The V and J ends lost 0 bases and 4 bases, in that order; junction bases with no gene match: 4. In nucleotides, the CDR3 is TGTGCCAGCAGCTTGGCCGGGACAGGGGGCTTAGAGACCCAGTACTTC. Translating gives CASSLAGTGGLETQYF. Looking up the rest from reference TRBV5-6 and TRBJ2-5 gives the full variable domain: DAGVTQSPTHLIKTRGQQVTLRCSPKSGHDTVSWYQQALGQGPQFIFQYYEEEERQRGNFPDRFSGHQFPNYSSELNVNALLLGDSALYLCASSLAGTGGLETQYFGPGTRLLVL.

The DNA of the CDR3 is TGTGCCAGCAGGCATACAGGCGAGTCTGGCTATGGCTACACCTTC. It encodes CASRHTGESGYGYTF. This chain links TRBV5-4 with TRBJ1-2; D may be TRBD1 (5 bases). Germline CDR1 is SGHNT and CDR2 is YYREEE (reference sequence). This CDR3 has 15 residues. Trimming took 5 bases from V and 4 from J, leaving 18 bases between them.

The chain couples TRBV6-5 to TRBJ1-2; D gene ambiguous. The CDR3 totals 15 residues. CDR1 and CDR2 (germline): MNHEY, SVGAGI. The V end lost 6 bases, the J end lost 0 bases, and 14 bases lay between the germline ends. CDR3: CASRSAGGTNYGYTF. The DNA of the CDR3 is TGTGCCAGCAGATCCGCGGGTGGGACTAACTATGGCTACACCTTC.

This rearrangement joins TRBV2 to TRBJ2-3, with D maybe TRBD1 (6 bases). V lost 3 bases and J lost 0, with 10 bases in between. The CDR3 length is 15 residues. The germline gives CDR1 SNHLY, CDR2 FYNNEI. The CDR3 nucleotides are TGTGCCAGCAGTGATTCAGGGGCCAGCACAGATACGCAGTATTTT. Residues: CASSDSGASTDTQYF.